This T cell receptor (beta chain) was sequenced in a study of T cell changes during pregnancy in multiple sclerosis. Profiled with immunoSEQ multiplex PCR; TCRdb holds only in-frame clones, not every one. This sample has about 100,000 clones, with approximately 92% found just once. Trimming stripped 0 bases from V and 5 bases from J, with 14 bases between. CDR3 length: 15 amino acids. CDR1 is SGHRS, CDR2 YFSETQ, per germline. The TCR comes from a female donor with multiple sclerosis, enrolled in a pregnancy study. The specimen was peripheral blood, collected after pregnancy. This chain connects TRBV5-1 to TRBJ2-5; a possible D gene is TRBD1 (6 bases). The CDR3 is CASSLGTQRGETQYF. The CDR3 DNA reads as TGCGCCAGCAGCTTGGGTACCCAGAGGGGGGAGACCCAGTACTTC.